The subject of this entry is one TCR beta chain. No antigen is known for it. The record originates from a study of Tregs in tolerant kidney transplant recipients. TCRdb's table, derived via immunoSEQ multiplex PCR, lists solely in-frame clones and lacks some. This table holds tens of thousands of clones, roughly 98% found once. The CDR3 spans 14 residues. Germline assignment: CDR1 PRHDT and CDR2 FYEKMQ (reference sequence). Trimming took off 1 base at V and 8 bases at J, with 9 bases between the two ends. Whole-study findings and limits: No direct test of biological reproducibility was done here. Changing PCR primers prevented nucleotide comparison between some patients' samples.

The source is a human donor who received a combined kidney and bone marrow transplant. This chain links TRBV13 with TRBJ1-6; no clear D. The input for sequencing was Tregs from blood, taken before the transplant. For the CDR3, the DNA is TGTGCCAGCAGCTTAGCCCATAACTATTCACCCCTCCACTTT. It encodes CASSLAHNYSPLHF.